A selection of T cell receptor beta chains follows, all from one sample in a study of early T cells in non-severe SARS-CoV-2 infection. Each CDR3 protein gets one entry after TCRdb re-called the 5' RACE reads with MiXCR. The sample consists of 70,000 to 80,000 distinct CDR3 sequences, over 10% of them appearing once. The source was whole blood, collected at baseline. These receptors came from an adult who was a healthcare worker with PCR-confirmed SARS-CoV-2 infection or an uninfected control (not recorded which). Both conserved end residues are part of each CDR3. Each record gives: J gene, V gene, D gene, clone size, CDR3 DNA, CDR3 protein. A D gene is named only where the DNA matches it firmly. Not all rows give a size; the values are once, few, many and, for expanded clones, a class.

J gene: TRBJ1-5; V gene: TRBV5-8; D gene: NA; clone size: many; CDR3 DNA: TGTGCCAGCAGCTTGGCGGGGCAGTATAGCAATCAGCCCCAGCATTTT; CDR3 protein: CASSLAGQYSNQPQHF
J gene: TRBJ2-6; V gene: TRBV12-3/TRBV12-4; D gene: NA; clone size: NA; CDR3 DNA: TGTGCCAGCAGTTTAAAGGGCAGCTCTGGGGCCAACGTCCTGACTTTC; CDR3 protein: CASSLKGSSGANVLTF
J gene: TRBJ1-2; V gene: TRBV11-2; D gene: NA; clone size: few; CDR3 DNA: TGTGCCAGCAGCCACCATGGGGGGATTGGCTACACCTTC; CDR3 protein: CASSHHGGIGYTF
J gene: TRBJ1-2; V gene: TRBV20-1; D gene: NA; clone size: NA; CDR3 DNA: TGCAGTGCTAAGGTGCAGGGTGGCTATGGCTACACCTTC; CDR3 protein: CSAKVQGGYGYTF
J gene: TRBJ1-2; V gene: TRBV6-5; D gene: NA; clone size: NA; CDR3 DNA: TGTGCCAGCAGTTACGACACAGTTAGGGGCTACACCTTC; CDR3 protein: CASSYDTVRGYTF
J gene: TRBJ2-1; V gene: TRBV6-1; D gene: NA; clone size: NA; CDR3 DNA: TGTGCCAGCAGTGCTAGTTTCGGGGGCGGTGAGCAGTTCTTC; CDR3 protein: CASSASFGGGEQFF
J gene: TRBJ1-1; V gene: TRBV27; D gene: NA; clone size: NA; CDR3 DNA: TGTGCCAGCAGTTTATTTGGAGGGAACACTGAAGCTTTCTTT; CDR3 protein: CASSLFGGNTEAFF
J gene: TRBJ1-2; V gene: TRBV5-1; D gene: TRBD1; clone size: NA; CDR3 DNA: TGCGCCAGCAGCCCCGGACAGGATTATGGCTACACCTTC; CDR3 protein: CASSPGQDYGYTF
J gene: TRBJ1-2; V gene: TRBV14; D gene: TRBD1; clone size: many; CDR3 DNA: TGTGCCAGCAGCCACGACAGGGCGGGCTACACCTTC; CDR3 protein: CASSHDRAGYTF
J gene: TRBJ2-4; V gene: TRBV29-1; D gene: NA; clone size: NA; CDR3 DNA: TGCAGCGTTGTGGGGGCAGACTGGGGCAAAAACATTCAGTACTTC; CDR3 protein: CSVVGADWGKNIQYF
J gene: TRBJ1-1; V gene: TRBV28; D gene: NA; clone size: few; CDR3 DNA: TGTGCCAGCAAATTTGGGGCAAACACTGAATCTTTCTTT; CDR3 protein: CASKFGANTESFF
J gene: TRBJ2-2; V gene: TRBV2; D gene: NA; clone size: NA; CDR3 DNA: TGTGCCAGCAGTGTGTTGGGGGGACCCGGGGAGCTGTTTTTT; CDR3 protein: CASSVLGGPGELFF
J gene: TRBJ1-1; V gene: TRBV6-5; D gene: TRBD1; clone size: NA; CDR3 DNA: TGTGCCAGCAGTCCTCCGGGACAGAATCCGTCGTTCTTT; CDR3 protein: CASSPPGQNPSFF
J gene: TRBJ2-7; V gene: TRBV6-2/TRBV6-3; D gene: NA; clone size: few; CDR3 DNA: TGTGCCAGCAGGCCGAATCTAGCTCCGGGCGAGCAGTACTTC; CDR3 protein: CASRPNLAPGEQYF
J gene: TRBJ2-1; V gene: TRBV6-1; D gene: TRBD1; clone size: NA; CDR3 DNA: TGTGCCAGCAGGTTCGGACAGGGGGCGATCTACAATGAGCAGTTCTTC; CDR3 protein: CASRFGQGAIYNEQFF
J gene: TRBJ2-4; V gene: TRBV5-8; D gene: NA; clone size: few; CDR3 DNA: TGTGCCAGCAGCTTTTTGATGACAGGAGGCAAAAACATTCAGTACTTC; CDR3 protein: CASSFLMTGGKNIQYF
J gene: TRBJ1-5; V gene: TRBV7-9; D gene: NA; clone size: few; CDR3 DNA: TGTGCCAGCAGCCCACAGGGAGGGGGCAATCAGCCCCAGCATTTT; CDR3 protein: CASSPQGGGNQPQHF
J gene: TRBJ2-2; V gene: TRBV24-1; D gene: TRBD1; clone size: few; CDR3 DNA: TGTGCCACCAGTGATCCGAGGACAGGGTACACCGGGGAGCTGTTTTTT; CDR3 protein: CATSDPRTGYTGELFF
J gene: TRBJ2-7; V gene: TRBV10-2; D gene: NA; clone size: few; CDR3 DNA: TGCGCCAGCAGTGACGGGGGACTCCAGACCTACGAGCAGTACTTC; CDR3 protein: CASSDGGLQTYEQYF
J gene: TRBJ2-3; V gene: TRBV20-1; D gene: NA; clone size: NA; CDR3 DNA: TGCAGTGGAACCCGGGACTTCACAGATACGCAGTATTTT; CDR3 protein: CSGTRDFTDTQYF
J gene: TRBJ2-3; V gene: TRBV5-6; D gene: TRBD1; clone size: few; CDR3 DNA: TGTGCCAGCAGCCCCCACGGGACAGGGAGCGATACGCAGTATTTT; CDR3 protein: CASSPHGTGSDTQYF
J gene: TRBJ2-3; V gene: TRBV20-1; D gene: TRBD2; clone size: NA; CDR3 DNA: TGCAGTGCTAGGAGCGGGGGTCTGGATACGCAGTATTTT; CDR3 protein: CSARSGGLDTQYF